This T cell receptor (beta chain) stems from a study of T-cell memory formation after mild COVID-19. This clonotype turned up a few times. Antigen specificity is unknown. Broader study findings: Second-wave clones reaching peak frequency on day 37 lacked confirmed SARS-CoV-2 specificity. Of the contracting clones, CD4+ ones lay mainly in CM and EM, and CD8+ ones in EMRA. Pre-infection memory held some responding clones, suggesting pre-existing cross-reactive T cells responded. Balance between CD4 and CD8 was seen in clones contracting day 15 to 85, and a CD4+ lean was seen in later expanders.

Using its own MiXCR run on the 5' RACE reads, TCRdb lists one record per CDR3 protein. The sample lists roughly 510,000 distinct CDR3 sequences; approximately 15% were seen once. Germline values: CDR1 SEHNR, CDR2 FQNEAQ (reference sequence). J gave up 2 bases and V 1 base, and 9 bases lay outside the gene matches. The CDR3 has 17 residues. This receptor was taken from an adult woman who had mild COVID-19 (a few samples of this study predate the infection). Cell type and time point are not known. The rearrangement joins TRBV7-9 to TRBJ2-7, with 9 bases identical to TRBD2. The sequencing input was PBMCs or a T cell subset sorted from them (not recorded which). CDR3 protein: CASSLGDWTSVTYEQYF. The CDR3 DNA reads TGTGCCAGCAGCTTAGGGGACTGGACTAGCGTGACCTACGAGCAGTACTTC.